This T cell receptor (beta chain) was found in a study of CXCR3-negative and CXCR3-positive naive CD8 T cells. Study observations and caveats: Comparison of naive cells showed more hydrophobic TRB CDR3s in CXCR3-positive than in CXCR3-negative naive cells.

With UMI labels, 5' RACE was used to prepare the TRB cDNA libraries. TCRdb reanalyzed the 5' RACE reads and collapses them to one entry per CDR3 protein, without DNA. This listing includes roughly 100,000 distinct CDR3 sequences. On this clonotype itself: Antigen: not known.

The sequenced material came from naive CXCR3+ CD8+ T cells from blood. Subset defined: CD45RO-CCR7+CD27+CD95- naive CD8+ T cells expressing CXCR3 (TNR3+). The TCR sequence derives from a human donor in good health. Some clones in this sample may be carry-over from other donors' samples.

CDR3 sequence: CATRPGQGVNEQFF. The chain combines TRBV7-3 with TRBJ2-1; TCRdb's D call of TRBD1 is untestable without DNA. Germline V gives CDR1 SGHTA, CDR2 FQGTGA. The CDR3 sequence is 14 residues long.